This TCR beta chain was identified in a study of T cells in tuberculosis. TCRdb's copy holds only in-frame clones and misses some; the assay was immunoSEQ multiplex PCR. Here the sample spans approximately 100,000 clones, approximately 91% being singletons. Germline-derived CDR1 and CDR2 are SGHVS and FNYEAQ. V was trimmed by 5 bases and J by 1 base, leaving 9 bases between them. The CDR3 spans 14 residues. Sorting used thawed, overnight-rested PBMC stained with anti-CD3, a viability dye and GMM-loaded CD1B tetramer. C32 glucose monomycolate from Rhodococcus equi was loaded onto the CD1B tetramers. The clonotype was recovered from an adult woman with latent tuberculosis. This chain uses TRBV7-6 with TRBJ1-5, with D perhaps matching TRBD1 (6 bases). The material sequenced was CD1b-GMM tetramer-negative cells sorted from PBMCs. CDR3 coding DNA: TGTGCCAGCAGCGCCCAGGGGAGCAATCAGCCCCAGCATTTT. Protein: CASSAQGSNQPQHF. Supplemented by reference TRBV7-6 and TRBJ1-5, the full variable domain reads GAGVSQSPRYKVTKRGQDVALRCDPISGHVSLYWYRQALGQGPEFLTYFNYEAQQDKSGLPNDRFSAERPEGSISTLTIQRTEQRDSAMYRCASSAQGSNQPQHFGDGTRLSIL.